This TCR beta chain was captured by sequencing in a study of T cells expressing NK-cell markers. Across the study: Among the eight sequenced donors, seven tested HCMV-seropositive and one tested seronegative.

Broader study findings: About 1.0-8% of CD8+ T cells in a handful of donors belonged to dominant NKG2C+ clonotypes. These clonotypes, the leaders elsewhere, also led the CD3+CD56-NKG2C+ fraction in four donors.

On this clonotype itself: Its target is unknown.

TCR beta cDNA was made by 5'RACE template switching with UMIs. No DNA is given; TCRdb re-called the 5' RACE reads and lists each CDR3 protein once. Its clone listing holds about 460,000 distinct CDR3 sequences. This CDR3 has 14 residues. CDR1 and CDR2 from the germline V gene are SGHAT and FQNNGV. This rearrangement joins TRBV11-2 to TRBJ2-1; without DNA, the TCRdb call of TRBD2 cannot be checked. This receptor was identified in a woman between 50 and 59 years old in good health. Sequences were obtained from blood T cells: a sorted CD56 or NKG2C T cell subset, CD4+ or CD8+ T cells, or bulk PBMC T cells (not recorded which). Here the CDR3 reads CASSLVAHYNEQFF.